These T cell receptor beta chains were read from a single sample in a study of tumor-infiltrating lymphocytes in primary liver carcinoma. Via MiXCR, TCRdb re-called the multiplex PCR reads, giving one row per CDR3 protein. The repertoire consists of about 54,000 distinct CDR3 sequences, with about 80% occurring once and the leading ten covering less than 30%. Sequencing used liver tumor tissue from sampling region 2. Receptor source: a man aged 35-49 years with primary liver carcinoma and hepatitis B virus infection. Each CDR3 is given with its conserved first and last residue. D genes are given only for firm matches. Some rows mark clone size as missing; the rest say once, few, many or name a class of expanded clone.

>.|TRBV5-4|.|TRBJ2-1
TGTGCCAGCAGCTGGGGTTGGGATAATGAGCAGTTTTTC
CASSWGWDNEQFF
>.|TRBV6-1|.|TRBJ2-7
TGCGCCAGCAGTGAATGGATGTTCTACGAGCAATACTTC
CASSEWMFYEQYF
>.|TRBV4-1|TRBD1|TRBJ1-5
TGCACCAGCAGCCAAAACACGGACAGGGTCGGCCAGGCCCAGCATTTT
CTSSQNTDRVGQAQHF
>.|TRBV29-1|.|TRBJ2-7
TGCAGCGGAAGGGTTGCCATCGAGCACTACTTC
CSGRVAIEHYF
>.|TRBV19|TRBD1|TRBJ1-5
TGTGCCGCCCGAGGGACAGGGGAATTGCAGCCCCAGCATTTT
CAARGTGELQPQHF
>.|TRBV7-9|.|TRBJ1-5
TGTGCCATCTGCCCTAGCAATCAGCCCCAGCATTTT
CAICPSNQPQHF
>.|TRBV6-1|.|TRBJ2-3
TGTGCCGGCAGTCAATTAGCAGGTTTAACCACAGATACGCAGAATTTT
CAGSQLAGLTTDTQNF
>.|TRBV11-2|.|TRBJ2-2
TGTGCCAGTAGCTTTGTTCGGACGTATCCAGGGACCGGGGAGCTGTTTTTT
CASSFVRTYPGTGELFF
>once|TRBV2|TRBD1|TRBJ2-1
TGTGGCATCGGTGTAGACAGGGGGCTTTTGAATGAGCAGTTCTTC
CGIGVDRGLLNEQFF
>.|TRBV12-3/TRBV12-4|.|TRBJ1-2
TGTGCCAGCAGTTACCAGGACAGACCTAACTATGGCTACACCTTC
CASSYQDRPNYGYTF
>.|TRBV10-3|.|TRBJ2-3
TGTGCCATCAGTGCGCGGATTTTGGCGGGACTTAGCATAGGTACGCAGTATTTT
CAISARILAGLSIGTQYF
>.|TRBV6-1|.|TRBJ2-2
TGTGCCAACAGCCAGGTTAGGCGGGCGAACAGCGAGGAGCTGTTTTTT
CANSQVRRANSEELFF
>once|TRBV7-9|.|TRBJ1-2
TGTGCCAGCAGCTTACTACAGGCGACGATATTGAGGTCTGACTACACCTTC
CASSLLQATILRSDYTF
>.|TRBV7-9|.|TRBJ2-3
TGTGCCAGCAGCTTAGCCGGCCTCGGTCGGGGAGATACGCTGTATTTT
CASSLAGLGRGDTLYF
>once|TRBV12-3/TRBV12-4|TRBD2|TRBJ2-1
TGTGCCAGCAGTTCCCGACTAGCGGGGGGGTATAATGAACAGTTCTTC
CASSSRLAGGYNEQFF
>.|TRBV6-2/TRBV6-3|.|TRBJ2-6
TGTGCCAGCAGTTACACTTCTGGGGCCGACGTCCTGACTTTC
CASSYTSGADVLTF
>.|TRBV6-5|.|TRBJ2-5
TGTGCCAGCAATAAAGGCAGTCAAGGGACACGGTACTTC
CASNKGSQGTRYF
>.|TRBV14|.|TRBJ2-5
TGTGCCAGCAGCCTCCGACTTCGAGAGACCAAGTACTTC
CASSLRLRETKYF
>.|TRBV11-1|TRBD1|TRBJ2-5
TGTGCCAACAGTCGGGGGACAGGGAGAGAGACCAAGTACTTC
CANSRGTGRETKYF
>once|TRBV4-1|.|TRBJ2-2
TGCGCCAGCAGCCAAGATCAGGGAAGCACCGGGGAGCTGTTATTT
CASSQDQGSTGELLF
>few|TRBV6-5|.|TRBJ1-4
TGTGCCGGCAGTTACTATTGGGATTCGGCGCTTAGTGAAAAACTGTTTTTT
CAGSYYWDSALSEKLFF
>.|TRBV6-1|.|TRBJ2-1
TGTGCCACCAGCGTACGGGCAGGGGCAGGGGATGGGCAGTTCTTC
CATSVRAGAGDGQFF